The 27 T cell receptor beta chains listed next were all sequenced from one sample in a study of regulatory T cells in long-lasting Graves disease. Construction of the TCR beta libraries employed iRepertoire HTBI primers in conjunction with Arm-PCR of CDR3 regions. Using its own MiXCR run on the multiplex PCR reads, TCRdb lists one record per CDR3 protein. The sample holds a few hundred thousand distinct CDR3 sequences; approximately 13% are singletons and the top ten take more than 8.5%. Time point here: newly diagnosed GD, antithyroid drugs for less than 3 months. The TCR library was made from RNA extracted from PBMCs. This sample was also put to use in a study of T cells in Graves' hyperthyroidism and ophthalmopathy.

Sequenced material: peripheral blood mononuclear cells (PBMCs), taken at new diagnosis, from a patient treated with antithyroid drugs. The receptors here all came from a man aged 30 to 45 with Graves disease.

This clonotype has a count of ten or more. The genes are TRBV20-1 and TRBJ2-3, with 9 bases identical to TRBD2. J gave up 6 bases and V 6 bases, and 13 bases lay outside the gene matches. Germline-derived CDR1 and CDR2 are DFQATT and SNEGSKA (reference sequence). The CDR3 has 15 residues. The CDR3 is CSAEGTSSSLDTQYF. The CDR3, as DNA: TGCAGTGCCGAGGGGACTAGCTCCTCTCTGGATACGCAGTATTTT.

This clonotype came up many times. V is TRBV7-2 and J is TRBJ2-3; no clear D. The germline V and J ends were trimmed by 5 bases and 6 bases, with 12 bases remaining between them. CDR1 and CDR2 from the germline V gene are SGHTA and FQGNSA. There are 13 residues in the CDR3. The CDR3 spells CASSRDVVDTQYF. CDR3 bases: TGTGCCAGCAGCCGAGACGTGGTTGATACGCAGTATTTT.

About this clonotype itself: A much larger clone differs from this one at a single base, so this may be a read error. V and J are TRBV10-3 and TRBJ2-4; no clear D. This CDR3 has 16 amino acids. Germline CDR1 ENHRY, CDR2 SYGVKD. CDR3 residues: CAISEWSLNDKNIQCF. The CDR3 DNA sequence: TGTGCCATCAGTGAGTGGAGCCTTAATGACAAAAACATTCAGTGCTTC.

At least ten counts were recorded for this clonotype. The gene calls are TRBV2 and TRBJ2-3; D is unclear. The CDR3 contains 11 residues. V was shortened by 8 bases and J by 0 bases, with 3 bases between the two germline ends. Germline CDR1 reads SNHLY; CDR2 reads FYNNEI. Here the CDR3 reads CASVSTDTQYF. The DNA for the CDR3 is TGTGCCAGCGTTAGCACAGATACGCAGTATTTT. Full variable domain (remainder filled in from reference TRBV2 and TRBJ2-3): EPEVTQTPSHQVTQMGQEVILRCVPISNHLYFYWYRQILGQKVEFLVSFYNNEISEKSEIFDDQFSVERPDGSNFTLKIRSTKLEDSAMYFCASVSTDTQYFGPGTRLTVL.

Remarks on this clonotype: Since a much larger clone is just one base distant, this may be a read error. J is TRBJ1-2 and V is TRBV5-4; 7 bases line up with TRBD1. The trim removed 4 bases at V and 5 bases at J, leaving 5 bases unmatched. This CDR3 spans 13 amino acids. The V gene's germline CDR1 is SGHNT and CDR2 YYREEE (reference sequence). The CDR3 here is CASSPDRRYGYTF. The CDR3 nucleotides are TGTGCCAGCAGCCCGGACAGGAGATATGGCTACACCTTC.

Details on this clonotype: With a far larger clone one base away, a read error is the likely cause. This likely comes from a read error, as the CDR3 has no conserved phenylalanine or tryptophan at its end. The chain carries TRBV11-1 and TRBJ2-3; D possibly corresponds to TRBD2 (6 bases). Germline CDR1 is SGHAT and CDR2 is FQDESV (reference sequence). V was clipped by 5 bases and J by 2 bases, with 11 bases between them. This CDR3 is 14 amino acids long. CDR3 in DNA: TGTGCCAGCAGCCCCGGGACTTCCACAGATACGCAGTATTCT. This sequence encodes CASSPGTSTDTQYS.

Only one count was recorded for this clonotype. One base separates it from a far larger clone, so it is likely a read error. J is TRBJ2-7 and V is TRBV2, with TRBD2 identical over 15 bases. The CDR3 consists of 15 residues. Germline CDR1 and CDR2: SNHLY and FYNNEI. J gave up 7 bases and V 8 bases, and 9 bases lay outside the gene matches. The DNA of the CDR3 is TGTGCCAGCGTAGGACTAGCGGGAGGGATGAATGAGCAGTACTTC. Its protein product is CASVGLAGGMNEQYF.

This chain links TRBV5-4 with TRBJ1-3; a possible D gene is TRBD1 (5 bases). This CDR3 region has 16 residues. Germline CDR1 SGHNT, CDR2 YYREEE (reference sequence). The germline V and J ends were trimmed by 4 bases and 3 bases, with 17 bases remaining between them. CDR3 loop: CASSVVGGVGGNTIYF. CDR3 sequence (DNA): TGTGCCAGCAGCGTGGTTGGAGGGGTTGGTGGAAACACCATATATTTT.

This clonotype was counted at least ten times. The CDR3 DNA follows: TGTGCCAGCAGCCTATGGGTTGATACGCAGTATTTT. As protein: CASSLWVDTQYF. The V and J genes are TRBV7-8 and TRBJ2-3; D ambiguous. The V and J ends lost 5 bases and 6 bases respectively, with 9 bases between them. CDR1 SGHVS and CDR2 FQNEAQ come from the germline V gene. CDR3 length equals 12 residues.

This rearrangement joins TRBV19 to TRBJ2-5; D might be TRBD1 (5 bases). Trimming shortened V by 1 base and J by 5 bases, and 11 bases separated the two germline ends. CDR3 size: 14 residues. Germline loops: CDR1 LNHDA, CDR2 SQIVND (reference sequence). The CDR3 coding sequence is TGTGCCAGTAGTATAGGGGCTAAGGGGGAGACCCAGTACTTC. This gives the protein CASSIGAKGETQYF. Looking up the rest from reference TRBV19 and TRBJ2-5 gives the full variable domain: DGGITQSPKYLFRKEGQNVTLSCEQNLNHDAMYWYRQDPGQGLRLIYYSQIVNDFQKGDIAEGYSVSREKKESFPLTVTSAQKNPTAFYLCASSIGAKGETQYFGPGTRLLVL.

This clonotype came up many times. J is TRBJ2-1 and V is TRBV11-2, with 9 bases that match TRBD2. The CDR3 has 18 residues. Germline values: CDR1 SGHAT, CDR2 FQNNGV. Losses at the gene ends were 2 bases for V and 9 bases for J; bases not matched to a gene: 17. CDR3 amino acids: CASSLLARLAGRGSEQFF. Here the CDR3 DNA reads TGTGCCAGCAGCTTACTAGCCCGGCTAGCGGGGAGGGGCAGTGAGCAGTTCTTC.

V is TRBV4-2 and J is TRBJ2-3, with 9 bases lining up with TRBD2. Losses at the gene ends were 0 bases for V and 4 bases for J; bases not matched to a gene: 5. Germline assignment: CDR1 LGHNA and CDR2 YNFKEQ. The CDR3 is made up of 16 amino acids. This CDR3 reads CASSQERSGSSDTQYF. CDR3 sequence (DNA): TGTGCCAGCAGCCAAGAGCGTAGCGGGAGTTCAGATACGCAGTATTTT.

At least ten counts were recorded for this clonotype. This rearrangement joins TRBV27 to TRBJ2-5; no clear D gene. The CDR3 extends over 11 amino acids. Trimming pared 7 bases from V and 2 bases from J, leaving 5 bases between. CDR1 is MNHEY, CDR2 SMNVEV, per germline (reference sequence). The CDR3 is CASTIQETQYF. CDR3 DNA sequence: TGTGCCAGCACAATTCAAGAGACCCAGTACTTC.

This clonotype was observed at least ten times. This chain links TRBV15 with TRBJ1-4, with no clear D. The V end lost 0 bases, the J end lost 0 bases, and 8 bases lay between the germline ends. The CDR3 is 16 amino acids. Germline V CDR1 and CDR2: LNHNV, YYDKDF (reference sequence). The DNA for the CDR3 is TGTGCCACCAGCAGAGATCCGGGAGCAACTAATGAAAAACTGTTTTTT. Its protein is CATSRDPGATNEKLFF. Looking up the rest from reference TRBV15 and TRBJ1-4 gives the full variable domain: DAMVIQNPRYQVTQFGKPVTLSCSQTLNHNVMYWYQQKSSQAPKLLFHYYDKDFNNEADTPDNFQSRRPNTSFCFLDIRSPGLGDTAMYLCATSRDPGATNEKLFFGSGTQLSVL.

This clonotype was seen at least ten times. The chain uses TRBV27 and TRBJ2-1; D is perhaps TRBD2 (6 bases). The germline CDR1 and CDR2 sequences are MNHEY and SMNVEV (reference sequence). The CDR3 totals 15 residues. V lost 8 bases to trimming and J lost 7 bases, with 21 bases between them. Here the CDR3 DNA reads TGTGCCAGCCTGCCGGAGGGAACGCTGTTGAATGAGCAGTTCTTC. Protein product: CASLPEGTLLNEQFF.

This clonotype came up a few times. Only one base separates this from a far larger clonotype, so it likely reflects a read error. The CDR3 spells CSAREGSGWTRYEQFF. The CDR3 DNA reads as TGCAGTGCTAGAGAAGGTAGCGGGTGGACCCGCTACGAGCAGTTCTTC. The chain links TRBV20-1 to TRBJ2-1; 7 bases align to TRBD2. Germline CDR1 reads DFQATT; CDR2 reads SNEGSKA (reference sequence). Trimming removed 0 bases from V and 10 bases from J; junction bases left unmatched: 15. The CDR3 has 16 residues.

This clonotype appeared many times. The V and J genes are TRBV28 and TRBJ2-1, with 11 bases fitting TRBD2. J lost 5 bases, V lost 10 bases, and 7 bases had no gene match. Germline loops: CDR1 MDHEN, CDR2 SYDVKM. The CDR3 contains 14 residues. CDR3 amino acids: CATYGLAGDNEQFF. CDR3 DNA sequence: TGTGCCACCTATGGACTAGCGGGCGACAATGAGCAGTTCTTC.

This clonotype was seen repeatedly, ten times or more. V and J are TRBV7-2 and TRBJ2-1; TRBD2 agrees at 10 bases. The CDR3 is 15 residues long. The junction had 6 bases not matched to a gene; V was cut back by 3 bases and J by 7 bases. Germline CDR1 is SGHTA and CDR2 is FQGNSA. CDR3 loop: CASSLEREGLNEQFF. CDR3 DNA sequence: TGTGCCAGCAGCTTGGAGCGGGAGGGGTTGAATGAGCAGTTCTTC.

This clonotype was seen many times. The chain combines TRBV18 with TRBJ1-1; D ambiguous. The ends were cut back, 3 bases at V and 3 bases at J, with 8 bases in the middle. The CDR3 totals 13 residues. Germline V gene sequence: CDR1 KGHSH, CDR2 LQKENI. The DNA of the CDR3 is TGTGCCAGCTCACCCGGGATCCACACTGAAGCTTTCTTT. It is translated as CASSPGIHTEAFF.

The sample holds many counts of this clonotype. The CDR3 bases are TGTGCCAGCAGTGAGCTACCAGGGGGCAGTAGCGCTGAAGCTTTCTTT. Translated, it gives CASSELPGGSSAEAFF. The chain employs TRBV6-2 or TRBV6-3 and TRBJ1-1; 8 bases map to TRBD1. CDR1 and CDR2 from the germline V gene are MNHEY and SVGEGT. The CDR3 length is 16 residues. The V gene end was trimmed by 5 bases and the J gene end by 6 bases; junction bases not matched to a gene: 14.

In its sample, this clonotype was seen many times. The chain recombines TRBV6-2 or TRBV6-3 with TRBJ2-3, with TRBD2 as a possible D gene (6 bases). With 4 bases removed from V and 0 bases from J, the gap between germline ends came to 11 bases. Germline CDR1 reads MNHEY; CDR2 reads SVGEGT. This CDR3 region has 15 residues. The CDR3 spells CASSSHAGSTDTQYF. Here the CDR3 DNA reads TGTGCCAGCAGTTCACACGCGGGGAGCACAGATACGCAGTATTTT.

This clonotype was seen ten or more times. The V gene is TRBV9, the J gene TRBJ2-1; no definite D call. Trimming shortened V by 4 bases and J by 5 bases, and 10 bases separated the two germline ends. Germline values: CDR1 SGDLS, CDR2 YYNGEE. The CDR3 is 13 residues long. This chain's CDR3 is CASSFRWDNEQFF. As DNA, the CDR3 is TGTGCCAGCAGCTTCCGTTGGGACAATGAGCAGTTCTTC.

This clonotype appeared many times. CDR3 amino acids: CASKRGERFQETQYF. DNA for the CDR3: TGCGCCAGCAAGAGGGGCGAGCGGTTCCAAGAGACCCAGTACTTC. V gene TRBV5-1 combines with J gene TRBJ2-5; either TRBD1 or TRBD2 may supply D (5 bases each). Trimming shortened V by 6 bases and J by 1 base, and 16 bases separated the two germline ends. The germline V gene has CDR1 SGHRS and CDR2 YFSETQ. The CDR3 is made up of 15 amino acids.

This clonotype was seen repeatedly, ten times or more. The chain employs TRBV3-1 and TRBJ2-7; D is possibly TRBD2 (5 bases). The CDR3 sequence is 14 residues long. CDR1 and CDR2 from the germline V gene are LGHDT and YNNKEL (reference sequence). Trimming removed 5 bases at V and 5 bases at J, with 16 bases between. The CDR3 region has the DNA TGTGCCAGCAGCGACCACGGAGGACCCCACGAGCAGTACTTC. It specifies CASSDHGGPHEQYF.

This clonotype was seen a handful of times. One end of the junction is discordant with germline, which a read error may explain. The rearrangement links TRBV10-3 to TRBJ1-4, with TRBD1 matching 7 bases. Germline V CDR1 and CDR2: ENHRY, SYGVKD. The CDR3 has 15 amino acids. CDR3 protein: CATSGEGRGRTKLFF. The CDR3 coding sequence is TGTGCCACCAGTGGGGAGGGCAGGGGGAGGACAAAACTGTTTTTT.

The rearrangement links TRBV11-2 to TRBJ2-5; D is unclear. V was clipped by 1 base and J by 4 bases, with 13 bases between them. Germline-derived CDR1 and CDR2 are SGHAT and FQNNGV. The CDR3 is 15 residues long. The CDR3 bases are TGTGCCAGCAGCTTAGCGTTTGCGCCTGGAGAGACCCAGTACTTC. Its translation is CASSLAFAPGETQYF.

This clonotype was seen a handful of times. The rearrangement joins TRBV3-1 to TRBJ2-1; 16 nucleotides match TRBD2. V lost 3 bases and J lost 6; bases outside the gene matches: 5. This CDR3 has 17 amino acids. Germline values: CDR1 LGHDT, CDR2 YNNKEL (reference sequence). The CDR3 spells CASSQPGLAGGSNEQFF. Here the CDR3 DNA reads TGTGCCAGCAGCCAGCCGGGACTAGCGGGAGGGTCCAATGAGCAGTTCTTC.